The 14 T cell receptor beta chains reported below all come from one sample, sequenced in a study of blood T cell repertoires in COVID-19. TCRdb's copy holds only in-frame clones and misses some; the assay was immunoSEQ multiplex PCR. The sample consists of approximately 130,000 clones, just over 75% of them appearing once. Sequencing was carried out using peripheral blood. These TCRs come from a human donor in a cohort sampled during active COVID-19.

V and J are TRBV6-5 and TRBJ2-7; 11 bases align to TRBD2. Germline values: CDR1 MNHEY, CDR2 SVGAGI. J lost 0 bases, V lost 4 bases, and 5 bases had no gene match. The CDR3 is 16 residues long. Here the CDR3 reads CASSSSTSGVSYEQYF. The CDR3 DNA is TGTGCCAGCAGTTCATCGACTAGCGGGGTCTCCTACGAGCAGTACTTC.

A few counts support this clone. This chain connects TRBV6-2 or TRBV6-3 to TRBJ1-5; 8 bases match TRBD1. Germline CDR1 is MNHEY and CDR2 is SVGEGT. This CDR3 has 16 amino acids. V shed 5 bases and J 2 bases; nucleotides not matched to a gene: 8. The CDR3 here is CASSQTDRDGNQPQHF. The CDR3 DNA reads TGTGCCAGCAGTCAAACGGACAGGGATGGCAATCAGCCCCAGCATTTT.

For this clone: The junction departs from the called germline gene at one end, perhaps through a read error. The chain links TRBV6-1 to TRBJ1-2; no firm D call. CDR3 length: 10 amino acids. Germline CDR1 is MNHNS and CDR2 is SASEGT. In nucleotides, the CDR3 is TGTGCCAGCAGTGAATCCCGTATCGCCTTC. Residues: CASSESRIAF.

This chain connects TRBV30 to TRBJ2-3; 9 nucleotides line up with TRBD2. Looked up from germline, CDR1 is GTSNPN and CDR2 is SVGIG (reference sequence). This CDR3 region has 17 residues. The V segment lost 2 bases and the J segment 4 bases; nucleotides outside the gene matches: 13. CDR3 protein: CAWSRGLVAGEADTQYF. The CDR3 DNA follows: TGTGCCTGGAGTCGGGGGTTGGTAGCGGGGGAGGCAGATACGCAGTATTTT.

This sequence joins TRBV5-1 and TRBJ1-1, with 9 positions matching TRBD1. Germline V gene data show CDR1 as SGHRS and CDR2 as YFSETQ. V trimming: 1 base; J trimming: 1 base; junction bases outside the gene matches: 8. The CDR3 consists of 17 residues. This CDR3 is CASSLSLRDRANTEAFF. DNA for the CDR3: TGCGCCAGCAGCTTGTCCCTCCGGGACAGGGCGAACACTGAAGCTTTCTTT.

The V call is TRBV4-1, the J call TRBJ1-5; TRBD1 aligns across 7 bases. V trimming: 0 bases; J trimming: 7 bases; junction bases outside the gene matches: 12. Looked up from germline, CDR1 is MGHRA and CDR2 is YSYEKL. The CDR3 is 17 residues long. This CDR3 is CASSQERNNRGGQPQHF. The CDR3 bases are TGCGCCAGCAGCCAAGAGAGAAACAACAGGGGAGGACAGCCCCAGCATTTT.

This chain joins TRBV2 and TRBJ2-1; D call uncertain. V was pared by 4 bases and J by 1 base, with 11 bases between. CDR1 SNHLY and CDR2 FYNNEI come from the germline V gene. This CDR3 contains 15 residues. CDR3 residues: CASSAKERSYNEQFF. For the CDR3, the DNA is TGTGCCAGCAGTGCCAAGGAGAGATCCTACAATGAGCAGTTCTTC.

The rearrangement uses TRBV6-6 and TRBJ1-6; D unresolved. Germline lookup yields CDR1 MNHNY and CDR2 SVGAGI (reference sequence). The CDR3 runs to 13 residues. V lost 0 bases and J lost 8, with 5 bases in between. The CDR3 reads CASSYSRDSPLHF. In nucleotides, the CDR3 is TGTGCCAGCAGTTACTCGAGAGATTCACCCCTCCACTTT.

This clone has only a few counts. The genes are TRBV10-1 and TRBJ2-1; 7 bases map to TRBD1. From germline, CDR1 is WNHNN and CDR2 SYGVQD (reference sequence). The trim removed 4 bases at V and 4 bases at J, leaving 1 base unmatched. The length of the CDR3 is 13 residues. CDR3 nucleotide sequence: TGCGCCAGCAGTGGACAGGGTTACAATGAGCAGTTCTTC. Residues: CASSGQGYNEQFF.

This chain connects TRBV5-1 to TRBJ2-5; 9 positions match TRBD2. The CDR3 is 15 residues long. Germline CDR1 reads SGHRS; CDR2 reads YFSETQ. Unmatched junction bases numbered 5, after V lost 0 bases and J lost 5 bases. CDR3 in DNA: TGCGCCAGCAGCTTGGAGCTAGCGGGGTGGGAGACCCAGTACTTC. Residues: CASSLELAGWETQYF.

This clone was observed a few times. V usage is TRBV19 and J usage is TRBJ1-5; no clear D. The germline V gene encodes CDR1 LNHDA and CDR2 SQIVND (reference sequence). V lost 6 bases to trimming and J lost 6 bases, with 15 bases between them. The CDR3 loop spans 14 amino acids. The CDR3 reads CASSPIVAGQPQHF. CDR3 DNA: TGTGCCAGTAGCCCCATCGTGGCAGGTCAGCCCCAGCATTTT.

In this sample, this clone turned up once. The chain has TRBV28 and TRBJ1-4; TRBD1 matches 11 bases. This CDR3 is 17 amino acids long. V was pared by 7 bases and J by 3 bases, with 10 bases of the junction left unmatched. Germline V lookup: CDR1 MDHEN, CDR2 SYDVKM. The CDR3 region is CASTFGGTGGSNEKLFF. In DNA, the CDR3 is TGTGCCAGCACCTTCGGGGGGACAGGGGGGTCTAATGAAAAACTGTTTTTT.

This chain uses TRBV11-2 with TRBJ2-3, with 7 bases aligning to TRBD2. The CDR3 extends over 14 amino acids. Unmatched junction bases numbered 1, after V lost 0 bases and J lost 4 bases. The germline gives CDR1 SGHAT, CDR2 FQNNGV. CDR3 coding DNA: TGTGCCAGCAGCTTAGAGCGGGGGTCAGATACGCAGTATTTT. Translation gives CASSLERGSDTQYF.

This clone was seen more than once but under ten times. The chain combines TRBV5-1 with TRBJ2-1; 10 bases match TRBD2. Germline V gene sequence: CDR1 SGHRS, CDR2 YFSETQ. The V and J ends lost 4 bases and 6 bases, in that order; junction bases with no gene match: 4. CDR3 length: 14 residues. The CDR3, as DNA: TGCGCCAGCAGCGCCGGGACTAGCGTCAATGAGCAGTTCTTC. Residues: CASSAGTSVNEQFF.